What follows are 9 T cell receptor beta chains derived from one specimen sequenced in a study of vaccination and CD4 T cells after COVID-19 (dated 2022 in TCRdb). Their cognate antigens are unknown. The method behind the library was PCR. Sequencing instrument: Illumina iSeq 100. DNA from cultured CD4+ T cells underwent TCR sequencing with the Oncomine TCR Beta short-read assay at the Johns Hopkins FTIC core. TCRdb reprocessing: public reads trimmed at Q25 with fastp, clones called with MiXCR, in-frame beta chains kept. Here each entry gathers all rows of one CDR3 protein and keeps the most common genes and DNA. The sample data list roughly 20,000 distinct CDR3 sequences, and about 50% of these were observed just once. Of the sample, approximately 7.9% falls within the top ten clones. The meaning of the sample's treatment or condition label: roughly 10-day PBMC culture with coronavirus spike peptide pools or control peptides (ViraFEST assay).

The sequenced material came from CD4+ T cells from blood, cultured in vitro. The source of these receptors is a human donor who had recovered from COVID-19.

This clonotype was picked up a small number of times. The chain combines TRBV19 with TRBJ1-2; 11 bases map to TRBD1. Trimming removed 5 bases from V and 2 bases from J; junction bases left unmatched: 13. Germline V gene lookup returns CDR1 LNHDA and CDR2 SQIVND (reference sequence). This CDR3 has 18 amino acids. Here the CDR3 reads CASSSLGQGAPYNYGYTF. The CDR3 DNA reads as TGTGCCAGTAGTTCCCTCGGACAGGGGGCCCCTTACAACTATGGCTACACCTTC. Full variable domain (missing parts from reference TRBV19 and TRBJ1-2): DGGITQSPKYLFRKEGQNVTLSCEQNLNHDAMYWYRQDPGQGLRLIYYSQIVNDFQKGDIAEGYSVSREKKESFPLTVTSAQKNPTAFYLCASSSLGQGAPYNYGYTFGSGTRLTVV.

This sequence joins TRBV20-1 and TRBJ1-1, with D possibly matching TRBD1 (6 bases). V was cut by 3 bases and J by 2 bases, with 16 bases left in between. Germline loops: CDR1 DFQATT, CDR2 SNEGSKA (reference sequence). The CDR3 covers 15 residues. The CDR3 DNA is TGCAGTGCTAGGGGGGGGGCAGAGCTCAACACTGAAGCTTTCTTT. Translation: CSARGGAELNTEAFF.

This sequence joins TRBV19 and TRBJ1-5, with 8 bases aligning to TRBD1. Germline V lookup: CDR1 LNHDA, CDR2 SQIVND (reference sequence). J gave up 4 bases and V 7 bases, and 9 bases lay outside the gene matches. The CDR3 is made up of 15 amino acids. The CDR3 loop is CASIGTGPLNQPQHF. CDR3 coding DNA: TGTGCCAGTATTGGGACAGGCCCCCTTAATCAGCCCCAGCATTTT.

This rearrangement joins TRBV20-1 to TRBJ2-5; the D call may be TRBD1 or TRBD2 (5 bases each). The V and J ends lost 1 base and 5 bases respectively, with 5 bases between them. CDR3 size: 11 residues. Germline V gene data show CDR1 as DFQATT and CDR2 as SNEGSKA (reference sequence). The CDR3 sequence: CSARGGETQYF. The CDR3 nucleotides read TGCAGTGCTAGAGGGGGGGAGACCCAGTACTTC.

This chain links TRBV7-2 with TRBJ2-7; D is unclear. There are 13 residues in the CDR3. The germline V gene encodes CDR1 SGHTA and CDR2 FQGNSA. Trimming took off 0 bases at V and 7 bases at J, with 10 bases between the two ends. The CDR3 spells CASSLASTWEQYF. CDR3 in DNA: TGTGCCAGCAGCTTAGCCAGTACGTGGGAGCAGTACTTC.

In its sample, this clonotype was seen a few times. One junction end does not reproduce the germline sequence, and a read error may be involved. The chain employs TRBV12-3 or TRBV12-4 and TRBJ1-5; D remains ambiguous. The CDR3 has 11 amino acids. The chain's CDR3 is CASSAGLVEYF. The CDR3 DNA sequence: TGTGCCAGCAGTGCTGGCCTCGTGGAGTATTTT.

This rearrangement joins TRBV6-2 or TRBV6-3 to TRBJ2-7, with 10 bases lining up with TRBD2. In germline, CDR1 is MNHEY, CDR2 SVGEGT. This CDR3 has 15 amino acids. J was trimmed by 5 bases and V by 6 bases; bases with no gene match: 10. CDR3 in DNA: TGTGCCAGCAGCCTATCTCTAGCGGGAGCGGACGAGCAGTACTTC. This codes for CASSLSLAGADEQYF.

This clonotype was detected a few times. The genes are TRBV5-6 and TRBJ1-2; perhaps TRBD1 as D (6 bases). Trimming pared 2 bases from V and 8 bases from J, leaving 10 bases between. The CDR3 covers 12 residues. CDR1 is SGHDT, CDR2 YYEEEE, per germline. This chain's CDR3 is CASSFGQRGYTF. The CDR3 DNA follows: TGTGCCAGCAGCTTCGGACAGAGGGGCTACACCTTC.

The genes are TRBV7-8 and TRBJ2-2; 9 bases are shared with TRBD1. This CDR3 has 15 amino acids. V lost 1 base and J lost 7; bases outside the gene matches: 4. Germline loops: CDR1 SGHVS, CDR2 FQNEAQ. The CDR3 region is CASSLGTGEGGELFF. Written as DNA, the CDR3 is TGTGCCAGCAGCTTAGGGACAGGGGAAGGCGGGGAGCTGTTTTTT. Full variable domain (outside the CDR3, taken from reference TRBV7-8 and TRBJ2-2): GAGVSQSPRYKVAKRGQDVALRCDPISGHVSLFWYQQALGQGPEFLTYFQNEAQLDKSGLPSDRFFAERPEGSVSTLKIQRTQQEDSAVYLCASSLGTGEGGELFFGEGSRLTVL.